Listed here is a single T cell receptor beta chain. This entry comes from a study of cytomegalovirus exposure and HLA in healthy donors. Amplification used 60 Vbeta primers and 13 Jbeta primers. Profiling relied on immunoSEQ multiplex PCR, and the TCRdb table lists in-frame clones only, not all of them. This table has some 120,000 clones, 80% appearing once. The CDR3 consists of 14 residues. V lost 0 bases and J lost 8, with 11 bases in between. Germline lookup yields CDR1 SGHRS and CDR2 YFSETQ. This receptor was identified in a man aged 30 to 45 in good health and CMV-seronegative. The source material was PBMCs. This sequence joins TRBV5-1 and TRBJ1-4; D gene uncertain. CDR3 sequence reads: CASSLARGSEKLFF. CDR3 bases: TGCGCCAGCAGCTTGGCCAGAGGGTCGGAAAAACTGTTTTTT.